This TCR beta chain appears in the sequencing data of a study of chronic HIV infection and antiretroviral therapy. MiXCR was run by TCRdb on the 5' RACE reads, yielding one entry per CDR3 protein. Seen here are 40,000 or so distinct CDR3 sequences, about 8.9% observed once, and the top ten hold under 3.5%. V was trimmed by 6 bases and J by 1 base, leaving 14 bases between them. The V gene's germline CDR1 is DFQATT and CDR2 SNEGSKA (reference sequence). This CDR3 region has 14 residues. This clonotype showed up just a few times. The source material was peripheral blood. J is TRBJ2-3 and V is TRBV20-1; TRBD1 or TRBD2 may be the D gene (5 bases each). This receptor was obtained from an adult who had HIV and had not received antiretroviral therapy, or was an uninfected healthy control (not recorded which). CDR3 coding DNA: TGCAGTGCCTGGGACCTTCGGGGCACAGATACGCAGTATTTT. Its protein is CSAWDLRGTDTQYF.